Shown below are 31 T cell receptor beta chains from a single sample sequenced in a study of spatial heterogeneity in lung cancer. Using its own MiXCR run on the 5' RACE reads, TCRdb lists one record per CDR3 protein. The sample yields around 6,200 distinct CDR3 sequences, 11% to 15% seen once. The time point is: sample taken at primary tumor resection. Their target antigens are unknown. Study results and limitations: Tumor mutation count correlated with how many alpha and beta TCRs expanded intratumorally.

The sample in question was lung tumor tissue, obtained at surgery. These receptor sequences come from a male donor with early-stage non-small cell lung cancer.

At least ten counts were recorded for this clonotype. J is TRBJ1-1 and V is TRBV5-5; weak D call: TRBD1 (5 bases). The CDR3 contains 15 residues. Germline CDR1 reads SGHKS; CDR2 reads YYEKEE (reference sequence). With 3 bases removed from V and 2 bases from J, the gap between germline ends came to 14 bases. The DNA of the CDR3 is TGTGCCAGCAGCTACAGCTTTGGGGGAAACACTGAAGCTTTCTTT. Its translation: CASSYSFGGNTEAFF. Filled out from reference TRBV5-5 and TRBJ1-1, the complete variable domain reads DAGVTQSPTHLIKTRGQQVTLRCSPISGHKSVSWYQQVLGQGPQFIFQYYEKEERGRGNFPDRFSARQFPNYSSELNVNALLLGDSALYLCASSYSFGGNTEAFFGQGTRLTVV.

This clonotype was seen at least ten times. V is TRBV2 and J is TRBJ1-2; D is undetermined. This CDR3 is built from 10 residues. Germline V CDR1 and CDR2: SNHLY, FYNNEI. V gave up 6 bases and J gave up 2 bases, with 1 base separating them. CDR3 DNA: TGTGCCAGCAGGAACTATGGCTACACCTTC. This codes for CASRNYGYTF.

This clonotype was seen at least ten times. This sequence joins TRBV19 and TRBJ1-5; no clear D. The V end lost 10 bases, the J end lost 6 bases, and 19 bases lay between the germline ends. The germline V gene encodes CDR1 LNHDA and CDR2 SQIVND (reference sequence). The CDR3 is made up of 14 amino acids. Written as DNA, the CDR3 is TGTGCCACCCACCCACGGCAGGCCAGTCAGCCCCAGCATTTT. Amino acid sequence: CATHPRQASQPQHF. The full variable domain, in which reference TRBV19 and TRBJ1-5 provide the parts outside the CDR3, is DGGITQSPKYLFRKEGQNVTLSCEQNLNHDAMYWYRQDPGQGLRLIYYSQIVNDFQKGDIAEGYSVSREKKESFPLTVTSAQKNPTAFYLCATHPRQASQPQHFGDGTRLSIL.

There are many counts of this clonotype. CDR3 nucleotide sequence: TGTGCCAGTACGGTAGATGGGGCGAACACTGAAGCTTTCTTT. Protein sequence: CASTVDGANTEAFF. The chain couples TRBV19 to TRBJ1-1; TRBD1 is a possible D gene (5 bases). Trimming took off 7 bases at V and 1 base at J, with 13 bases between the two ends. This CDR3 region has 14 residues. In germline, CDR1 is LNHDA, CDR2 SQIVND (reference sequence).

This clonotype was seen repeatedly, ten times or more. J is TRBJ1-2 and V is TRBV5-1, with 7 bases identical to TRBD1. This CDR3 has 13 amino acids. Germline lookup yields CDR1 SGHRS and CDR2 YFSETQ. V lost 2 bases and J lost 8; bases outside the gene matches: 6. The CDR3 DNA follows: TGCGCCAGCAGCTTTATGGGGACAGAGGGCTACACCTTC. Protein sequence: CASSFMGTEGYTF.

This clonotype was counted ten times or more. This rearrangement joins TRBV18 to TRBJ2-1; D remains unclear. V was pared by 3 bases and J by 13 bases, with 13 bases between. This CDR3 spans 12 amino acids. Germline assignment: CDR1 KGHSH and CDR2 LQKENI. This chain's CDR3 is CASSPSGPQQFF. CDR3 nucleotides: TGTGCCAGCTCACCCTCCGGACCCCAACAGTTCTTC.

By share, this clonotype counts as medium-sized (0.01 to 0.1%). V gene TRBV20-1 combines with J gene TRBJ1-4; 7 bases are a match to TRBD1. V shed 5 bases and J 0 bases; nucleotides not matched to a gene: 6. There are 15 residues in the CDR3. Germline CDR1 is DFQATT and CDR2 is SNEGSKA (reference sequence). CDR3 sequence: CSARRQGATNEKLFF. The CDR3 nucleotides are TGCAGTGCTCGGCGACAGGGCGCAACTAATGAAAAACTGTTTTTT.

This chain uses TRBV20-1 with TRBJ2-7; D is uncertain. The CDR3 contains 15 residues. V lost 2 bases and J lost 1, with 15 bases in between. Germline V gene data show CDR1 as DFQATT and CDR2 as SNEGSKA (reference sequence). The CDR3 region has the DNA TGCAGTGCTAGAAAGGTAATGCAGACTTCCTACGAGCAGTACTTC. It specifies CSARKVMQTSYEQYF.

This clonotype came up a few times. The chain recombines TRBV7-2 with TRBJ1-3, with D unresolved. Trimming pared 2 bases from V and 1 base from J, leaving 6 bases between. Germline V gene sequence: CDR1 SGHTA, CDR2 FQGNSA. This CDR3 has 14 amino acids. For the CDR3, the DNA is TGTGCCAGCAGCTTATCCGGTTCTGGAAACACCATATATTTT. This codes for CASSLSGSGNTIYF.

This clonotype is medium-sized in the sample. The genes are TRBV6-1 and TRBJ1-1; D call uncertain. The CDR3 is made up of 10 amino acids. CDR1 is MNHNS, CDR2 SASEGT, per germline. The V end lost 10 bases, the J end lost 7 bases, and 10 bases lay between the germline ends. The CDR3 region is CAISGFEAFF. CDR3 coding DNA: TGTGCCATTTCGGGCTTTGAAGCTTTCTTT.

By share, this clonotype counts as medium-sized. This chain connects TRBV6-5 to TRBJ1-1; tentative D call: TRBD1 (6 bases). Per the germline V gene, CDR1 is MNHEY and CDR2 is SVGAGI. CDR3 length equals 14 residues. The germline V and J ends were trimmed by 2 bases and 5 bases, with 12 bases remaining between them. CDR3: CASSYGGLRTEAFF. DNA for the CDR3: TGTGCCAGCAGTTACGGGGGGCTTAGGACTGAAGCTTTCTTT.

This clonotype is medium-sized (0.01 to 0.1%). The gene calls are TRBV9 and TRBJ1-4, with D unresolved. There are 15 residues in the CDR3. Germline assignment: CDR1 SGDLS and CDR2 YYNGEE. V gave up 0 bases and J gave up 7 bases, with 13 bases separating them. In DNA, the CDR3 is TGTGCCAGCAGCGTAGCCAGTGCCTTTGGTGAAAAACTGTTTTTT. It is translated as CASSVASAFGEKLFF.

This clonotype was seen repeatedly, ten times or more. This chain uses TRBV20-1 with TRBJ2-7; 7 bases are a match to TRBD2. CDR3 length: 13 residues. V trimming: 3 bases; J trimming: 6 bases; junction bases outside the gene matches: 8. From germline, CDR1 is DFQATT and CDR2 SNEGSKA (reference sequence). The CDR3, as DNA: TGCAGTGCTAGTCGTAGGGAGGGCCTCGAGCAGTACTTC. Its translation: CSASRREGLEQYF.

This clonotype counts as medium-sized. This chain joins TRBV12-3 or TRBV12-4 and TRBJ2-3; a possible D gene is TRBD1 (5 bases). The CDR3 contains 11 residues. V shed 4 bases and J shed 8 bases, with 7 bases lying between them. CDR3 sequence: CASSSQVTQYF. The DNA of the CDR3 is TGTGCCAGCAGTTCACAGGTTACGCAGTATTTT.

The CDR3 sequence: CASIAGGLGNEQYF. As DNA, the CDR3 is TGTGCCAGCATAGCGGGGGGGCTGGGGAACGAGCAGTACTTC. The chain links TRBV28 to TRBJ2-7, with 11 bases matching TRBD2. With 7 bases clipped from V and 5 bases from J, the junction kept 7 bases outside the gene matches. The CDR3 sequence is 14 residues long. Germline V gives CDR1 MDHEN, CDR2 SYDVKM.

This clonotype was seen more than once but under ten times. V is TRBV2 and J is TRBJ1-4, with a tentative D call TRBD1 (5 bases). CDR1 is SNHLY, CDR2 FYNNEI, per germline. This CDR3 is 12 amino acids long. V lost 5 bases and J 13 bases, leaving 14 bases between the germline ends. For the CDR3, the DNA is TGTGCCAGCAGTCCCGGGCCAGGGTTACTGTTTTTT. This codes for CASSPGPGLLFF.

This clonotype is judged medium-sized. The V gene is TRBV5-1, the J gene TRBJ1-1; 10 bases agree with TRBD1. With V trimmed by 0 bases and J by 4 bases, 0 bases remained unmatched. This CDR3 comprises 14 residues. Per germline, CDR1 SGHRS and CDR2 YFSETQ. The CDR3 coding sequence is TGCGCCAGCAGCTTGGGACAGGGGGCCACTGAAGCTTTCTTT. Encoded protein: CASSLGQGATEAFF.

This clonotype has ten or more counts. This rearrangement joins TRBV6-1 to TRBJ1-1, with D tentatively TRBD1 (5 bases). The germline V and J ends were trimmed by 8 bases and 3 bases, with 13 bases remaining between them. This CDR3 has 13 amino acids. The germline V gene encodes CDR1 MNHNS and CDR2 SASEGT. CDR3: CASLRRGDTEAFF. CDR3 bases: TGTGCCAGCTTAAGGAGGGGAGACACTGAAGCTTTCTTT.

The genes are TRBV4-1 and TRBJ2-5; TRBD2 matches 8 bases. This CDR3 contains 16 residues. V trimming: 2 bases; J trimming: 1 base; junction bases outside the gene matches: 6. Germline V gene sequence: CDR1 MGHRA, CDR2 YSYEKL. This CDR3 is CASSQQLAGIQETQYF. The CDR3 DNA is TGCGCCAGCAGCCAACAGCTAGCGGGTATCCAAGAGACCCAGTACTTC.

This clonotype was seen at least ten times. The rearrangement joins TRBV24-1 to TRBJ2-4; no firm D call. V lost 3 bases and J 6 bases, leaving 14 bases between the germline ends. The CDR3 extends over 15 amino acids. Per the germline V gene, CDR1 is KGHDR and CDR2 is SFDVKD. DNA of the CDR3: TGTGCCACCAGTGATGTAGGAGCGAAGAGAAACATTCAGTACTTC. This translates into CATSDVGAKRNIQYF.

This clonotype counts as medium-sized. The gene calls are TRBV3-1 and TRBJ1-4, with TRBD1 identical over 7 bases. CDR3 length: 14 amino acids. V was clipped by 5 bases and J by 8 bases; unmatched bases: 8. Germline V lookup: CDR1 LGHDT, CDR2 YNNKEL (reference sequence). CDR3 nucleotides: TGTGCCAGCAGCAGACGACAGGGAGGAGAAAAACTGTTTTTT. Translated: CASSRRQGGEKLFF.

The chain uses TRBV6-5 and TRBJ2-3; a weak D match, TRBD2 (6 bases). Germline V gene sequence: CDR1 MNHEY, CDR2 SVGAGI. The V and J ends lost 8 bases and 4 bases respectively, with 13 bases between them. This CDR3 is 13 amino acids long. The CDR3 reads CASAGNGADTQYF. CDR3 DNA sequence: TGTGCCAGCGCGGGAAACGGGGCAGATACGCAGTATTTT.

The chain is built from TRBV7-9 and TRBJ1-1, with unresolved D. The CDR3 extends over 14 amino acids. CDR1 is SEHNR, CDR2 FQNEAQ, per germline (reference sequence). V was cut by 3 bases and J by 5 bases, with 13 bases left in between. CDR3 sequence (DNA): TGTGCCAGCAGCTTCGAGGCCTTCGGGACTGAAGCTTTCTTT. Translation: CASSFEAFGTEAFF.

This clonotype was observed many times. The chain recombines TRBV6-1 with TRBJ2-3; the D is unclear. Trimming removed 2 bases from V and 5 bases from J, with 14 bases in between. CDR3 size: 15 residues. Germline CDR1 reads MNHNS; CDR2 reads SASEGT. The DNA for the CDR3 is TGTGCCAGCAGTGAACCGGGTCGACCCGGAGATACGCAGTATTTT. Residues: CASSEPGRPGDTQYF.

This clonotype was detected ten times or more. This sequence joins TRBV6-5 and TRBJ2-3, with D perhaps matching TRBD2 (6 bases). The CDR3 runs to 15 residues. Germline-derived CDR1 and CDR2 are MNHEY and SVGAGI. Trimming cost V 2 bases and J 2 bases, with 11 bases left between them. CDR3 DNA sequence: TGTGCCAGCAGTTACCAGGCTAGCGTCACAGATACGCAGTATTTT. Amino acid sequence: CASSYQASVTDTQYF.

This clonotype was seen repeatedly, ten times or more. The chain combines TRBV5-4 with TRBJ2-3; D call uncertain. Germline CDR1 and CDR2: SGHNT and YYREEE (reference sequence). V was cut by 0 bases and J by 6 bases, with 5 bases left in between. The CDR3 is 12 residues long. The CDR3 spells CASSLDGDTQYF. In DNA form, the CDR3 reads TGTGCCAGCAGCTTGGACGGGGATACGCAGTATTTT.

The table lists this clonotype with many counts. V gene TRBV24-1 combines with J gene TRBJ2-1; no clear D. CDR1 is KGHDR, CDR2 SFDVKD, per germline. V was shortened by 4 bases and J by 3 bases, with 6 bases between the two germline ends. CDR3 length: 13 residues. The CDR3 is CATSDSYYNEQFF. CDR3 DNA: TGTGCCACCAGTGACAGTTACTACAATGAGCAGTTCTTC.

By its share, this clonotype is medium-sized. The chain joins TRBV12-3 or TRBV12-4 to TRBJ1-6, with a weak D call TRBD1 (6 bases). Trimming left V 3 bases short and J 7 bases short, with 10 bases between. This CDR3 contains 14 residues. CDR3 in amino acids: CASSLGAGNSPLHF. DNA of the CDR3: TGTGCCAGCAGTTTGGGGGCAGGGAATTCACCCCTCCACTTT.

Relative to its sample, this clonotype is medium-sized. CDR3 sequence: CSVQQGAAGELFF. CDR3 DNA sequence: TGCAGCGTCCAACAGGGGGCTGCCGGGGAGCTGTTTTTT. This chain uses TRBV29-1 with TRBJ2-2; 9 nucleotides match TRBD1. Germline V gives CDR1 SQVTM, CDR2 ANQGSEA. Trimming took 6 bases from V and 6 from J; bases not matched to a gene: 5. The CDR3 runs 13 residues.

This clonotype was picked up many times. The CDR3 nucleotides are TGCAGTGCTAGAGCCAGGGAAGGGACAGATACGCAGTATTTT. This gives the protein CSARAREGTDTQYF. The rearrangement uses TRBV20-1 and TRBJ2-3, with a weak D call TRBD1 (5 bases). Germline CDR1 and CDR2: DFQATT and SNEGSKA (reference sequence). CDR3 length: 14 amino acids. V lost 1 base to trimming and J lost 3 bases, with 11 bases between them.

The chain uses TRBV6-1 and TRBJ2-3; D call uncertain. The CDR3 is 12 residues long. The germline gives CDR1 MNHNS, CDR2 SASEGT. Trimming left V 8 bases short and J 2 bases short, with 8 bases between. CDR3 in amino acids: CASGVHTDTQYF. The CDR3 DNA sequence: TGTGCCAGCGGGGTCCACACAGATACGCAGTATTTT.